This T cell receptor beta chain was found in a study of cytomegalovirus exposure and HLA in healthy donors. Findings and limits, study-wide: A later analysis reported that several of the most significant clusters appeared to be linked to common viral pathogens, among them Epstein-Barr virus.

Per the germline V gene, CDR1 is SGHTS and CDR2 is YDEGEE. The CDR3 runs 15 residues. V was clipped by 4 bases and J by 6 bases; unmatched bases: 9. As regards this clone: Antigen: not known.

Use of 60 Vbeta and 13 Jbeta primers characterized the PCR. TCRdb's copy holds only in-frame clones and misses some; the assay was immunoSEQ multiplex PCR. The sample lists about 120,000 clones, 60% to 85% occurring once. The clonotype originates from a woman aged 40 to 49 in good health and CMV-seropositive. Sequencing used PBMCs. V usage is TRBV5-8 and J usage is TRBJ2-2; 7 nucleotides agree with TRBD1. The CDR3 DNA sequence: TGTGCCAGCAGCCGTCCGACAGGGTTGGCCGGGGAGCTGTTTTTT. Protein: CASSRPTGLAGELFF.